This TCR beta chain was identified during a study of cytomegalovirus exposure and HLA in healthy donors (dated by TCRdb to the late 2010s). About the full investigation: In an earlier analysis of some 550 of the donors, around 290 Gb of sequence data and 117 million unique TCR beta sequences from about 190 million T cells were reported. Roughly 300 gigabases of sequencing data and around 88 million unique TCR sequences made up an early release that covered some 640 HLA-typed donors. Among the roughly 390 genotyped donors, more than 70% belonged to the genetic ancestry cluster associated with self-reported Caucasian donors. The study aimed to test whether cataloging public T cell receptors could reveal signatures of past pathogen exposure. The T cell repertoires of roughly 660 subjects were profiled by immunosequencing and related to cytomegalovirus serostatus. A separate validation cohort of 100 to 150 different subjects was used in addition to the approximately 700-subject first cohort. To predict cytomegalovirus infection status, the study combined high-throughput TCR immunosequencing, statistical association of individual TCRs with disease status, and machine learning. A later analysis re-examined previously published TCR beta repertoires from roughly 650 donors and added high-resolution HLA genotyping to investigate patterns of TCR occurrence. Rather than using new phenotypic data, the later analysis identified candidate immune exposures from TCR beta sequences and from how often those sequences occurred across donors. To decide whether each TCR beta V gene segment behaved as functional or pseudogenic, an earlier analysis of some 580 of the donors relied on high-throughput TCR beta sequencing. Donor age, sex, ethnicity and CMV serostatus were compiled alongside the repertoire data. A later genetic analysis took genome-wide SNP genotypes for about 55% of the 666 donors and used that subset as a discovery cohort. Every repertoire in the discovery cohort had been generated on one and the same sequencing platform. HLA typing covered class I and class II loci at four-digit resolution. The number of donors typed differed by locus, with roughly 620-630 for A, B, C, DRB1 and DQB1, over 500 for DQA1, under 610 for DPA1, and approximately 470 for DPB1. Four to six DR-DQ haplotypes were handled as single units for association and clustering because linkage in the cohort was strong. Across under 500 genotyped donors of the cohort, an average of roughly 200,000 unique TCR beta nucleotide sequences per donor were sequenced, and approximately 17% of those sequences were non-productive. Overall study results and their limits: At a false discovery rate of 0.05, a later analysis linked some 17,000 TCR beta sequences to specific HLA alleles. Sequencing depth was assumed to be roughly uniform across donors in the presence/absence analyses, though that assumption may not hold. Compared with the roughly 710-donor mean, donors in an Asian-associated ancestry cluster had fewer N-insertions in productive TCRs, according to a later genetic analysis. A few of the identified cytomegalovirus-associated TCR beta chains were confirmed in vitro to be specific for cytomegalovirus antigens. Because HLA typing was missing for some donors at each locus, association tests included only the typed subset. Only TCR beta chains were sequenced in this cohort, and the absence of alpha or paired-chain data limited detectable features. The study gave a list of 150 to 200 TCR beta chains associated with cytomegalovirus. Most CMV-associated TCR beta chains appeared to be HLA-restricted in a later analysis, and the HLA associations seemed to be driven largely by CMV exposure. Cytomegalovirus status was reported to be diagnosed by the classifier with high specificity and sensitivity in both the original and validation cohorts. A later analysis found that TCR association rates varied across HLA loci, with DRB1 alleles showing the most associated TCRs and HLA-C alleles the fewest. According to a later analysis, parvovirus B19, influenza, CMV and Epstein-Barr virus appeared linked to several top co-occurrence clusters. CMV serostatus was the only immune exposure information available for the cohort. In a later analysis, HLA-associated TCR beta chains were found to be more clonally expanded and to have lower generation probabilities than equally common non-associated chains. Linkage disequilibrium might explain the correlated functional status among segregating V segments, but an unknown experimental factor could not be ruled out. In an earlier analysis of around 500 of the donors, most TCR beta V segments appeared in productive rearrangements about 87% or about 30% of the time, broadly matching IMGT annotations. A later genetic analysis associated a missense DCLRE1C variant with V-gene and J-gene trimming of TCR beta chains, and an independent cohort replicated the association. A cluster of highly shared sequence variants was judged likely to be a technical artifact of the sequencing pipeline. According to the authors, the approach could potentially be generalized to other disease states and immunological phenotypes. A further reported finding was that TCR beta sequences accurately predicted the HLA-A and HLA-B alleles for most subjects in the first cohort. The earlier analysis of 587 of the donors excluded some 15 rarely observed V segments, including chromosome 9 orphons, because counts were too low. Most TCR sequences were observed very rarely across donors, whereas some public TCRs were present in many individuals. Some IMGT-functional V segments, including TRBV6-2 and TRBV6-3, could not be distinguished by the 87-base-pair reads and were therefore excluded. When HLA alleles, especially DR and DQ, strongly co-occurred, attributing TCR associations to individual alleles was difficult.

About this clone itself: The antigen this receptor binds is unknown. Base qualities are not provided; no much larger clone lies one nucleotide away.

The cohort consisted of 666 healthy bone marrow donors. Cohort members were all nominally healthy when sampled, although unrecorded immune exposures were likely present. The donor tested CMV seropositive and was one of the 289 seropositive cohort members. Each donor provided a peripheral blood sample, and peripheral blood mononuclear cells were used for TCR beta sequencing. Genomic DNA extraction from the blood cell samples was performed with the Qiagen DNeasy Blood Extraction Kit. Libraries came from the immunoSEQ multiplex PCR assay. The multiplex PCR relied on a mix of 60 forward primers for TCR Vbeta segments and 13 reverse primers for TCR Jbeta segments. Amplification of the CDR3 region of rearranged TCR beta genes was performed with a multiplex PCR assay on genomic DNA. Amplified TCR beta libraries were sequenced as 87-base-pair reads on the Illumina HiSeq System. Per the original workflow: Across the roughly 700 repertoires, a later analysis counted roughly 77 million unique TCR beta chains, 9.5 million to 12 million of which were shared by at least two donors. To remove PCR and sequencing errors, raw reads were error-corrected and collapsed into unique sequences using a nearest-neighbor algorithm that merged closely related sequences. CDR3 sequences were aligned to IMGT reference sequences to assign V, D and J gene segments. For a sequence to be retained, a match of at least six nucleotides to both a V gene segment and a J gene segment was required. A rearrangement was called productive if the CDR3 had no stop codons and remained in frame with V and J, and every other rearrangement was called non-productive. CDR3 was defined by IMGT convention, running from the second conserved V-encoded cysteine to the conserved J-encoded phenylalanine. Sequences without an unambiguous match to a single V gene segment were excluded from the earlier analysis of about 640 of the donors. An earlier analysis of 450 to 650 of the donors called V segments functional above 56.7% productive rearrangements and segregating when the between-donor standard deviation exceeded 5%. A statistical classification framework was developed to diagnose cytomegalovirus status using the catalog of TCR beta chain sequences. In a later analysis, V and J genes were assigned by comparing TCR nucleotide sequences against IMGT/GENE-DB human TR gene sequences. The TCRdist pipeline was used in a later analysis to assign CDR3 sequences and most-parsimonious VDJ recombination scenarios. In a later analysis, each TCR beta chain was defined by its CDR3 amino acid sequence together with its V-gene family, and reads without a unique V-gene family were excluded. In a later analysis, fewer than 600 highly shared, low-generation-probability nucleotide sequences were removed to address suspected cross-contamination and a sequencing artifact. In a later analysis, a clonal expansion index for each public chain was calculated from normalized within-repertoire ranks of inferred template counts. In a later analysis, generation probabilities were computed with a VDJ recombination model fitted to out-of-frame rearrangements, and the resulting probabilities were checked against IGoR. In a later analysis, hypergeometric tests were used to score TCR-TCR, TCR-HLA and TCR-CMV co-occurrence, with a repertoire-size bias correction applied to TCR pairs. To estimate false discovery rates, a later analysis permuted the HLA or CMV assignments 20 times. In a later analysis, co-occurring TCRs were grouped using DBSCAN, with TCRdist sequence similarity added in when clustering inside HLA-allele-positive subsets. For co-occurrence clustering, repertoires with fewer than 30,000 or more than 120,000 public chains were excluded, along with four to six repertoires with anomalous nucleotide sharing. TCRdb provides this immuneACCESS table in a form limited to in-frame rearrangements. Some clones are lacking; in checked studies, under half of them reflect an unresolved V gene, and why the rest are absent is not known. The D gene and trimming were derived from the DNA, and the V and J assignments and clone size from that table. In this sample the table shows about 100,000 clones, around 77% of which occur a single time. Around 20% of the sample is taken by the ten largest.

V trim: 5 bases; J trim: 4 bases; unmatched bases: 8. Including cysteine and phenylalanine, the CDR3 has 18 amino acids. This entry keeps only the CDR3 DNA: 54 bases, framed from base 1. The CDR1 and CDR2 encoded by the germline V gene are SGHNT and YENEEA. The chain joins TRBV11-3 to TRBJ2-2, with 15 central nucleotides matching TRBD2. The receptor was derived from an older woman in good health and CMV-seropositive. The specimen sequenced was PBMCs. Here the CDR3 is given as CASSPGLAGGGPTGELFF. The nucleotide sequence is given as TGTGCCAGCAGCCCCGGACTAGCGGGAGGGGGCCCCACCGGGGAGCTGTTTTTT.